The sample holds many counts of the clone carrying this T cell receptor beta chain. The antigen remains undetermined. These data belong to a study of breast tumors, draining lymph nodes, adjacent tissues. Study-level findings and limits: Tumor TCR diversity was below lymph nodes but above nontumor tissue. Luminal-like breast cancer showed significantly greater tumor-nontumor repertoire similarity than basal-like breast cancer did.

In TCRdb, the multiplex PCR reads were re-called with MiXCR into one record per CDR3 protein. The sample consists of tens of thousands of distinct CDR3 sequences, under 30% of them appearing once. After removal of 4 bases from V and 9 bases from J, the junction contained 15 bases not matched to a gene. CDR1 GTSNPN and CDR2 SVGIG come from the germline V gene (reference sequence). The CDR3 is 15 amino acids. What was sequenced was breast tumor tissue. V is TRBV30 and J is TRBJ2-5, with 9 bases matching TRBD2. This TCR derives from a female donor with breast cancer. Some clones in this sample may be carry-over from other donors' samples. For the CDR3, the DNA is TGTGCCTGGAATCCCGGGACTAGCACACTTTCGCCCCAGTACTTC. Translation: CAWNPGTSTLSPQYF.